This TCR beta chain originates from a study of technical replicates of blood from a handful of donors (dated by TCRdb to about 2017). CDR1 and CDR2 are read off the germline V gene (reference sequence) as LNHDA and SQIVND. Trimming takes 5 bases off V and 3 bases off J; junction bases not matched to a gene: 3. The CDR3 spans 14 residues, from the cysteine through the phenylalanine. Kept here is only the CDR3 DNA, which spans 42 bases and is read in frame from base 1. The library was made by the immunoSEQ multiplex PCR assay. TCRdb provides this immuneACCESS table in a form limited to in-frame rearrangements. Some clones are lacking; in checked studies, under half of them reflect an unresolved V gene, and why the rest are absent is not known. This sample gives about 69,000 clones in total; 88% of them show up just once. 4% to 5% of the sample comes from the top ten. Notes on this clone: Its antigen has not been determined. Nothing much larger sits one base from this clone, and base qualities are not available.

The receptor comes from a human donor in good health. Some clones in this sample may be carry-over from other donors' samples. Recombination linked TRBV19 to TRBJ2-4; 8 middle bases align to TRBD2. The sequenced sample consisted of PBMCs. Read as DNA, the sequence is TGTGCCAGTAGTGTCGGGACTAGCAAAAACATTCAGTACTTC. Translated, it reads CASSVGTSKNIQYF. Supplemented by the reference TRBV19 and TRBJ2-4 proteins around the CDR3, the complete variable domain is DGGITQSPKYLFRKEGQNVTLSCEQNLNHDAMYWYRQDPGQGLRLIYYSQIVNDFQKGDIAEGYSVSREKKESFPLTVTSAQKNPTAFYLCASSVGTSKNIQYFGAGTRLSVL.